A selection of T cell receptor beta chains follows, all from one sample in a study of T cell changes during pregnancy in multiple sclerosis. Clones were sequenced by immunoSEQ multiplex PCR, and TCRdb holds only the in-frame ones, with some missing. This sample has about 100,000 clones, with 94% found just once. Sequenced material: peripheral blood, taken before pregnancy. The origin of the receptors is a female donor with multiple sclerosis, enrolled in a pregnancy study. Each CDR3 is given with its conserved first and last residue. The D gene is left open where the match is weak.

d_call,j_call,cdr3_length,v_call,cdr3_aa
TRBD1,TRBJ2-4,18,TRBV18,CASSPLGPGQLAKNIQYF
NA,TRBJ1-3,14,TRBV29-1,CSVGDRTRGNTIYF
NA,TRBJ2-2,13,TRBV2,CASEGRDTGELFF
TRBD2,TRBJ2-7,15,TRBV27,CASKLLAGQTYEQYF
TRBD1,TRBJ1-1,14,TRBV5-5,CASSFTGARTEAFF
NA,TRBJ2-7,13,TRBV10-3,CAISEISGSEQYF
NA,TRBJ2-7,15,TRBV4-1,CASSYPAASSYGQYF
NA,TRBJ1-2,13,TRBV29-1,CSVVGGQNYGYTF
TRBD1,TRBJ2-2,15,TRBV19,CASSMGQGRTGELFF
NA,TRBJ2-2,14,TRBV6-1,CASRGRANTGELFF
TRBD2,TRBJ2-5,15,TRBV7-9,CASSPLAGGAETQYF
NA,TRBJ2-2,12,TRBV6-5,CASRQQRGELFF
TRBD1,TRBJ2-7,13,TRBV27,CASSLGTEYEQYF
NA,TRBJ2-6,19,TRBV7-9,CASSPRDYGLSSGANVLTF
NA,TRBJ2-7,15,TRBV5-1,CASSFQAASSYEQYF
TRBD2,TRBJ2-2,17,TRBV7-2,CASSLVGRLAGHGELFF
NA,TRBJ2-7,16,TRBV7-9,CASSLAGSRDTYEQYF
NA,TRBJ2-7,12,TRBV7-2,CASSHGRGEQYF
NA,TRBJ1-1,15,TRBV27,CASSLYRDVNTEAFF
NA,TRBJ2-2,14,TRBV21-1,CASPLAGVPGELFF
TRBD2,TRBJ2-3,17,TRBV27,CASTPSGRGGPPDTQYF
TRBD1,TRBJ2-1,15,TRBV9,CASSSGQGRYNEQFF
TRBD1,TRBJ1-1,14,TRBV11-2,CASSRDRHNTEAFF
NA,TRBJ1-2,16,TRBV29-1,CSVRGDVSATPSGYTF
TRBD2,TRBJ2-7,14,TRBV6-1,CASTPTSGSHEQYF
TRBD1,TRBJ1-1,15,TRBV9,CASSERQGPFTEAFF
NA,TRBJ1-1,14,TRBV6-1,CASSEATGMRGAFF
NA,TRBJ2-7,16,TRBV7-9,CASSLAEVEVDYEQYF
TRBD1,TRBJ2-2,16,TRBV9,CASSDGQGVNTGELFF
TRBD2,TRBJ2-3,15,TRBV29-1,CSVGLAGGLTDTQYF
NA,TRBJ2-4,15,TRBV10-2,CASSEVGGPKNIQYF
TRBD2,TRBJ2-7,14,TRBV4-1,CASSPSGGGYEQYF
NA,TRBJ2-1,20,TRBV1,CTSSQRGTSGRPLYYNEQFF
TRBD1,TRBJ2-3,16,TRBV5-6,CASSLYRTGRRDTQYF
TRBD1,TRBJ1-1,16,TRBV5-4,CASSLGGQGANTEAFF
TRBD1,TRBJ2-7,14,TRBV6-1,CASIVRTGVYEQYF
NA,TRBJ2-7,16,TRBV5-1,CASSLVGGRRWDEQYF
TRBD1,TRBJ1-1,16,TRBV27,CASTSGTGFLNTEAFF
TRBD2,TRBJ2-1,17,TRBV18,CASSPAGWTSGSNEQFF
TRBD1,TRBJ2-7,15,TRBV28,CASSSSGQGGYEQYF
TRBD2,TRBJ2-3,16,TRBV29-1,CSVKGLAGGPTDTQYF
NA,TRBJ2-5,16,TRBV25-1,CASSKAGRGMEETQYF
NA,TRBJ2-7,13,TRBV19,CASTGTPDYEQYF
TRBD1,TRBJ2-3,15,TRBV28,CASSQPGTGADTQYF
TRBD1,TRBJ2-7,17,TRBV19,CASSPRRTGLLSDEQYF
NA,TRBJ2-3,17,TRBV7-9,CASSPRGTAGGADTQYF
NA,TRBJ2-1,15,TRBV25-1,CASSGETRLANEQFF
TRBD2,TRBJ2-1,14,TRBV10-3,CAIRSTSGSNEQFF
NA,TRBJ2-7,13,TRBV7-8,CASSRGLSYEQYF
TRBD1,TRBJ1-2,14,TRBV27,CASSSGLDRNGYTF